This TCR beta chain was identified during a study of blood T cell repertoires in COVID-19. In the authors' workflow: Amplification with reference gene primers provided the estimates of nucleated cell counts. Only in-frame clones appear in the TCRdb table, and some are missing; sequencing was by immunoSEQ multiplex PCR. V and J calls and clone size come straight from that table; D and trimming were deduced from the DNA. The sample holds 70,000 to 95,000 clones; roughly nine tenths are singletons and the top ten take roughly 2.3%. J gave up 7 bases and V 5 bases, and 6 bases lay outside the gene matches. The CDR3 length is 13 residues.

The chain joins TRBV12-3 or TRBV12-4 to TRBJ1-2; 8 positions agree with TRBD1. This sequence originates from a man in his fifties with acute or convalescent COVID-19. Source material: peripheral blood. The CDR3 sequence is CASSPDRDGGYTF. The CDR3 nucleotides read TGTGCCAGCAGTCCGGACAGGGATGGTGGCTACACCTTC.